The rows below give T cell receptor beta chains drawn from one sample of a study of shared clonotypes between healthy human individuals. Method: immunoSEQ multiplex PCR; TCRdb's copy keeps in-frame clones and lacks some. The sample holds 2 million to 3 million clones, 80% to 95% seen once. The sample consisted of naive CD4+ T cells from PBMCs. The receptors were sampled from a man between 18 and 35 years old in good health. Some clones in this sample may be carry-over from other donors' samples. Both conserved end residues are part of each CDR3. A D gene is named only where the DNA matches it firmly. The size entry is marked missing in some rows and otherwise reads once, few, many or a size class.

TGTGCCAGTAGTAGGGACAGAGCCTACGAGCAGTACTTC	CASSRDRAYEQYF	TRBD1	.	TRBV19	TRBJ2-7
TGTGCAAGTCGCTTAAACTTGGGGCGGCGTCGCCCCTATGGCTACACCTTC	CASRLNLGRRRPYGYTF	.	.	TRBV12-2	TRBJ1-2
TGTGCCAGCAGCTTGTTAGGGACCGGAACTGGGACCTTC	CASSLLGTGTGTF	.	.	TRBV7-9	TRBJ1-2
TGTGCCAGCAGCTTGTGGGGTGGTAGATATGGCTACACCTTC	CASSLWGGRYGYTF	.	.	TRBV5-4	TRBJ1-2
TGCGCCAGCAGCCAAGATGATCGGCCTTCTAACTATGGCTACACCTTC	CASSQDDRPSNYGYTF	.	.	TRBV4-3	TRBJ1-2
TGTGCCAGCAGTACTAGCGGGAGGGGCACAGATACGCAGTATTTT	CASSTSGRGTDTQYF	TRBD2	.	TRBV27	TRBJ2-3
TGTGCCAGCGGTCTTGGACAGGGGGACCTACAAGAGACCCAGTACTTC	CASGLGQGDLQETQYF	TRBD1	.	TRBV7-9	TRBJ2-5
TGTGCCAGCAGCTTAGGACGGACGGGACAAGAGACCCAGTACTTC	CASSLGRTGQETQYF	.	.	TRBV11-1	TRBJ2-5
TGTGCCAGCACCTTCATGGGGGCGGCTAATGAAAAACTGTTTTTT	CASTFMGAANEKLFF	.	.	TRBV28	TRBJ1-4
TGCGCCAGCAGCCAAGTGGGACAGGGCTACAATGAGCAGTTCTTC	CASSQVGQGYNEQFF	TRBD1	.	TRBV4-1	TRBJ2-1
TGTGCCAGCAGCCCTTACACCTTC	CASSPYTF	.	few	TRBV7-9	TRBJ1-2
TGTGCCAGCAGCTGGGACGGCTACGAGCAGTACTTC	CASSWDGYEQYF	.	.	TRBV11-1	TRBJ2-7
TGTGCCAGCAGCTGGGGACGGGCGGCCTCTAACTATGGCTACACCTTC	CASSWGRAASNYGYTF	.	.	TRBV5-8	TRBJ1-2
TGCGCCAGCAGCTTGGCGGCTAGCGGGAGCTTCTACAATGAGCAGTTCTTC	CASSLAASGSFYNEQFF	TRBD2	.	TRBV5-1	TRBJ2-1
TGTGCCAGCAGCTTAACCTTAACAGGGCGCAGCTCCTACAATGAGCAGTTCTTC	CASSLTLTGRSSYNEQFF	.	.	TRBV5-5	TRBJ2-1
TGTGCCAGCAGTTTAAGACAGGTTGAAAAGCCCCAGCATTTT	CASSLRQVEKPQHF	.	.	TRBV28	TRBJ1-5
TGTGCCAGCAGTGAACGACCTAGCCCAAACTCCACAGATACGCAGTATTTT	CASSERPSPNSTDTQYF	.	.	TRBV2	TRBJ2-3
TGTGCCAGCAGCTTAGGCCAAAGGGGACCCTACGAGCAGTACTTC	CASSLGQRGPYEQYF	.	once	TRBV13	TRBJ2-7
TGCAGCGTCCGGGGAGGACTAGCGGGAGGGCCGGGGGAGACCCAGTACTTC	CSVRGGLAGGPGETQYF	TRBD2	.	TRBV29-1	TRBJ2-5
TGTGCCAGCAGGGGGGATTTTGGGGCCAACGTCCTGACTTTC	CASRGDFGANVLTF	.	.	TRBV2	TRBJ2-6
TGTGCCAGCAGCCCGGGAGGACTTGCCCAAATAGGTGAGCAGTTCTTC	CASSPGGLAQIGEQFF	TRBD2	.	TRBV7-3	TRBJ2-1
TGCGCCAGCAGCTTTGGGATGGGATCCTACGAGCAGTACTTC	CASSFGMGSYEQYF	.	once	TRBV5-1	TRBJ2-7
TGTGCCAGCAGTTACCCCGAGCAGGGGGGCACCGGGGAGCTGTTTTTT	CASSYPEQGGTGELFF	.	.	TRBV6-5	TRBJ2-2
TGTGCCAGTAGCCTGGATGAAAAACTGTTTTTT	CASSLDEKLFF	.	once	TRBV19	TRBJ1-4
TGTGCCAGCAGCACACAGTGGGAGATGAACACTGAAGCTTTCTTT	CASSTQWEMNTEAFF	.	.	TRBV7-9	TRBJ1-1
TGTGCCAGCAGTTCCCGGGCCCTCGATGGGGGGGCCAACGTCCTGACTTTC	CASSSRALDGGANVLTF	.	.	TRBV28	TRBJ2-6
TGTGCCAGCAGCCAAATCGAGAGCAATGAGCAGTTCTTC	CASSQIESNEQFF	.	once	TRBV4-2	TRBJ2-1
TGCGCCAGCAGCCACAAAGAGTATAATGAGCAGTTCTTC	CASSHKEYNEQFF	.	.	TRBV4-3	TRBJ2-1
TGTGCCAGCAGCGTAGCGGGGCTAGCCGAGCAGTTCTTC	CASSVAGLAEQFF	.	.	TRBV9	TRBJ2-1
TGTGCCAGCAGCGCCGACAGGGACTTCTCCTACGAGCAGTACTTC	CASSADRDFSYEQYF	.	.	TRBV6-1	TRBJ2-7
TGTGCCAGCACTATGGGCTCTGGGGCCAACGTCCTGACTTTC	CASTMGSGANVLTF	.	.	TRBV6-1	TRBJ2-6